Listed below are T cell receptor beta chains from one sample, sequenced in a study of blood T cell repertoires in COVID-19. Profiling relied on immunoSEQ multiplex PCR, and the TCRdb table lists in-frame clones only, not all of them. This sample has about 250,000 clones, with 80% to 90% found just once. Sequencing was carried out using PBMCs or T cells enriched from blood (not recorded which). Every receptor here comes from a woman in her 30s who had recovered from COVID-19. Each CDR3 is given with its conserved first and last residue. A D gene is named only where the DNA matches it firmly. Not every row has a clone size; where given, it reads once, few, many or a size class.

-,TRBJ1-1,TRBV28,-,TGTGCCAGCAGTTTATCCCATATAAGGGGATGGGGAAACACTGAAGCTTTCTTT,CASSLSHIRGWGNTEAFF
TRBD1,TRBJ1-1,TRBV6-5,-,TGTGCCAGCAGTTGGACAGGGGCTGGGGACACTGAAGCTTTCTTT,CASSWTGAGDTEAFF
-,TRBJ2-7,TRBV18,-,TGTGCCAGCTCTCCAGAGGGTTTCCAGTACTTC,CASSPEGFQYF
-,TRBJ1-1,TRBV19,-,TGTGCCAGTAGCTTGACAGGAACGAACACTGAAGCTTTCTTT,CASSLTGTNTEAFF
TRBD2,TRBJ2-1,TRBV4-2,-,TGTGCCAGCAGCCAGAAGACTCCTGCTAACCCGGGGACTAGTGCCTACAATGAGCAGTTCTTC,CASSQKTPANPGTSAYNEQFF
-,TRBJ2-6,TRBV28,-,TGTGCCAGCAGTACCACAGGGTTCGGGGCCAACGTCCTGACTTTC,CASSTTGFGANVLTF
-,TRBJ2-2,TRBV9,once,TGTGCCAGCAGCTCCGTGGCCACCGGGGAGCTGTTTTTT,CASSSVATGELFF
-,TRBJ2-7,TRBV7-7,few,TGTGCCAGCAGCATGAGAGCGGGTCTACCCTACGAGCAGTACTTC,CASSMRAGLPYEQYF
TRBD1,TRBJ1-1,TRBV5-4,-,TGTGCCAGCGGTACAGGGGAATCTGAAGCTTTCTTT,CASGTGESEAFF
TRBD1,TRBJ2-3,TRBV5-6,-,TGTGCCAGCAGCTGGGACAGGAGAAATACGCAGTATTTT,CASSWDRRNTQYF
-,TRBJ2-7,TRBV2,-,TGTGCCAGCAGGGGGACTGTCTACGAGCAGTACTTC,CASRGTVYEQYF
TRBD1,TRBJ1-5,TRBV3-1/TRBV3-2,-,TGTGCCAGCAGCCAAGATGGCGGGACAGGGAATCAGCCCCAGCATTTT,CASSQDGGTGNQPQHF
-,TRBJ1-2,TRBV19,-,TGTGCCAGTAGTATAGGGGCAGATGGCTACACCTTC,CASSIGADGYTF
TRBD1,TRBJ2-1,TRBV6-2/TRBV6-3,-,TGTGCCAGCAGTGGGACAGGGGGCGCCGATGAGCAGTTCTTC,CASSGTGGADEQFF
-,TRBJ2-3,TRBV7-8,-,TGTGCCAGCAGCCTAATAGCCGGGGAGAGGAGAGAAGATACGCAGTATTTT,CASSLIAGERREDTQYF
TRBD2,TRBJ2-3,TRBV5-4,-,TGTGCCAGCAGCTGGGACTATTCAGATACGCAGTATTTT,CASSWDYSDTQYF
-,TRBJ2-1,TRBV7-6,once,TGTGCCAGCAGCTTAGAAGTCCCGTCTACCTACAATGAGCAGTTCTTC,CASSLEVPSTYNEQFF
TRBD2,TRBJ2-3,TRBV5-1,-,TGCGCCAGCAGCCTAGCGGGGGGGCAGGCAGATACGCAGTATTTT,CASSLAGGQADTQYF
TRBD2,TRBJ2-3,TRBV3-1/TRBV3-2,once,TGTGCCAGCAGCCCAAGCGGCGGGAGGACAGATACGCAGTATTTT,CASSPSGGRTDTQYF
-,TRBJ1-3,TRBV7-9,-,TGTGCCAGCAGCTTGGGCACCCTATCCTCTGGAAACACCATATATTTT,CASSLGTLSSGNTIYF
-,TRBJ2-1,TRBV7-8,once,TGTGCCAGCAGCTTACCGGGTGCCAATGAGCAGTTCTTC,CASSLPGANEQFF
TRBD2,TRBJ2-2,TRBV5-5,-,TGTGCCAGCAGCTTGGGCCCGCTGACTAGCGGAACGAACACCGGGGAGCTGTTTTTT,CASSLGPLTSGTNTGELFF
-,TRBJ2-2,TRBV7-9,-,TGTGCCAGCAGCTTAGGACTACACACCGGGGAGCTGTTTTTT,CASSLGLHTGELFF
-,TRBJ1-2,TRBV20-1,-,TGCAGTGCTAGTATGGGGGGTCAAGGCTATGGCTACACCTTC,CSASMGGQGYGYTF
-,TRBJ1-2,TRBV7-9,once,TGTGCCAGCAGCACCCTCCGCCTTAGATTGCTGAGTGGCTACACCTTC,CASSTLRLRLLSGYTF
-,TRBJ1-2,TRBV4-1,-,TGCGCCAGCAGCCAAGTATCCAGGGCCAACTATGGCTACACCTTC,CASSQVSRANYGYTF
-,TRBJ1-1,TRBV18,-,TGTGCCAGCTCACCCGCACACCACCGAAACACTGAAGCTTTCTTT,CASSPAHHRNTEAFF
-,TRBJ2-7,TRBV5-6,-,TGTGCCAGCATGATACGCAGGGTCATAGCCGAGCAGTACTTC,CASMIRRVIAEQYF
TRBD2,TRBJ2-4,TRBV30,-,TGTGCCTGGAGTGGCGTCGGGACTACTTTTATTCAGTACTTC,CAWSGVGTTFIQYF
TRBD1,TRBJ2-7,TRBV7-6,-,TGTGCCAGCAGCTCGACCTATGACAGGGGGCGAGGCGAGCAGTACTTC,CASSSTYDRGRGEQYF
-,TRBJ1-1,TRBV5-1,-,TGCGCCAGCAGCTTGGGGGGACTGACGAACACTGAAGCTTTCTTT,CASSLGGLTNTEAFF
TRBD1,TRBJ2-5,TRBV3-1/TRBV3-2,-,TGTGCCAGCAGCCAACCTCTCTGGGACAGGGAACAAGAGACCCAGTACTTC,CASSQPLWDREQETQYF
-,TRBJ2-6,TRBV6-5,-,TGTGCCAGCAGTCCACAGGACTCTGGGGCCAACGTCCTGACTTTC,CASSPQDSGANVLTF
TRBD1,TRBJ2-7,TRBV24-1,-,TGTGCCACCCGGGACAGCAACTACGAGCAGTACTTC,CATRDSNYEQYF
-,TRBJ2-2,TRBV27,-,TGTGCCAGCAGTTTTGGGAGGACCGGGGAGCTGTTTTTT,CASSFGRTGELFF
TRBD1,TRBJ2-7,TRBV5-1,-,TGCGCCAGCAGCTTGGAGGCCGGGACAGGGTACGAGCAGTACTTC,CASSLEAGTGYEQYF
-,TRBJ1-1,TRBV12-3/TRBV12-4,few,TGTGCCAGCGGGGTCTCCGGGAATAAAGCTTTCTTT,CASGVSGNKAFF
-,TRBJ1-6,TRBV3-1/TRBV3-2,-,TGTGCCAGCAGCCAGCGCCTTTTTTCCGGCAGGGGATCTTCACCCCTCCACTTT,CASSQRLFSGRGSSPLHF
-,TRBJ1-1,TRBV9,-,TGTGCCAGCAGCGTAGTATCGAACACTGAAGCTTTCTTT,CASSVVSNTEAFF
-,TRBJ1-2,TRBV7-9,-,TGTGCCAGCAGCCTTGGAGGTGCCTATGGCTACACCTTC,CASSLGGAYGYTF
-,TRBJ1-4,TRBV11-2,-,TGTGCCAGCAGCTTGGGAGGGAACGAAAAACTGTTTTTT,CASSLGGNEKLFF
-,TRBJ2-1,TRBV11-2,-,TGTGCCAGCAGCTTTCCCCTTTACAATGAGCAGTTCTTC,CASSFPLYNEQFF
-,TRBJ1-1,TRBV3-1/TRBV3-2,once,TGTGCCAGCAGCCAAGATCGTCAAGCTTTCTTT,CASSQDRQAFF
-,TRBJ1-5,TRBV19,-,TGTGCCAGTACTAGCGGTCAGCCCCAGCATTTT,CASTSGQPQHF
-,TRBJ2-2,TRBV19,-,TGTGCCAGTAGTATAGATTCCGTGGCAGGAACGAACACCGGGGAGCTGTTTTTT,CASSIDSVAGTNTGELFF
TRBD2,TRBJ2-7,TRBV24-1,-,TGTGCCACCAGTACAGGACTAGCGGATTCCTACGAGCAGTACTTC,CATSTGLADSYEQYF